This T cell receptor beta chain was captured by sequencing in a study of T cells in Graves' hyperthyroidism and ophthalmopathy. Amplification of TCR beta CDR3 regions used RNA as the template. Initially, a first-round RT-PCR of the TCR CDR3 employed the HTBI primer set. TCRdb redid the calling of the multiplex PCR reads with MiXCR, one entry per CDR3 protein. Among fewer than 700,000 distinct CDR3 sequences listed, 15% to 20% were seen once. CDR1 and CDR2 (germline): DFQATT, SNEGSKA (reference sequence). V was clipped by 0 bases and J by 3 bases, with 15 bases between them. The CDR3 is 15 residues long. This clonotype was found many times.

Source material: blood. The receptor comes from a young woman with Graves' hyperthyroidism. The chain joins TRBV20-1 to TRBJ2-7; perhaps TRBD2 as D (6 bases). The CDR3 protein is CSARDSRLGLYEQYF. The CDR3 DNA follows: TGCAGTGCTAGAGATTCGAGACTAGGGCTCTACGAGCAGTACTTC.